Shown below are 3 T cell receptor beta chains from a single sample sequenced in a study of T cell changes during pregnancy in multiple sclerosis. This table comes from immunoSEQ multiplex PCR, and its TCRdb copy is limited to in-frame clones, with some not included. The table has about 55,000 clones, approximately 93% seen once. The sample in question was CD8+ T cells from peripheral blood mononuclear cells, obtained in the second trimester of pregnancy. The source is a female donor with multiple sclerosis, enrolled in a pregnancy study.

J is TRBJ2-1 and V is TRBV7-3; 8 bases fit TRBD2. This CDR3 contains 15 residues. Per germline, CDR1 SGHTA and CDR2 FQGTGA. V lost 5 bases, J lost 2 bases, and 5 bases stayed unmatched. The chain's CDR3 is CASSPLAGPYNEQFF. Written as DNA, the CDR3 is TGTGCCAGCAGCCCCTTAGCGGGGCCCTACAATGAGCAGTTCTTC.

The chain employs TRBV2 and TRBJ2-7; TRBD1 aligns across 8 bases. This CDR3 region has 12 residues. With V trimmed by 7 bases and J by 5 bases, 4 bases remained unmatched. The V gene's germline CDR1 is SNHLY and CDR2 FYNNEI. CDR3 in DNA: TGTGCCAGCATAAGCAGGGGGCACGAGCAGTACTTC. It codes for CASISRGHEQYF. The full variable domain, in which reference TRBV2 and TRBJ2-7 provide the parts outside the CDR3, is EPEVTQTPSHQVTQMGQEVILRCVPISNHLYFYWYRQILGQKVEFLVSFYNNEISEKSEIFDDQFSVERPDGSNFTLKIRSTKLEDSAMYFCASISRGHEQYFGPGTRLTVT.

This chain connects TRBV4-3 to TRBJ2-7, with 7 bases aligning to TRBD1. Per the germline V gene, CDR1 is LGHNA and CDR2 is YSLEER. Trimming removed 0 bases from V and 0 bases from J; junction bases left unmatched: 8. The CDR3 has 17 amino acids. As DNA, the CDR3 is TGCGCCAGCAGCCAAGATGCAAGGGGGCGAGGCTCCTACGAGCAGTACTTC. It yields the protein CASSQDARGRGSYEQYF.